The 9 T cell receptor beta chains given below trace back to one sample, sequenced in a study of CD8 T cells in Susac syndrome. With random hexamers, 0.5 to 1 ug RNA was reverse transcribed. TCRdb ran MiXCR on the immunoSEQ multiplex PCR reads and lists one entry per CDR3 protein. Of 180,000 or so distinct CDR3 sequences listed, more than 90% were seen once; the top ten hold 0.093%. The sequenced sample consisted of CD4+ T cells from PBMCs. Every receptor here comes from a human donor with multiple sclerosis.

The rearrangement uses TRBV5-1 and TRBJ2-3, with TRBD1 identical over 10 bases. Germline V CDR1 and CDR2: SGHRS, YFSETQ. This CDR3 contains 16 residues. Trimming removed 4 bases from V and 4 bases from J; junction bases left unmatched: 9. The CDR3 loop is CASSPGDRGRSDTQYF. In nucleotides, the CDR3 is TGCGCCAGCAGCCCGGGCGACAGGGGGCGATCAGATACGCAGTATTTT.

The chain uses TRBV19 and TRBJ2-7; D not certain. The V gene's germline CDR1 is LNHDA and CDR2 SQIVND (reference sequence). The V gene lost 3 bases and the J gene lost 10 bases, with 13 bases spanning the gap. The CDR3 is 12 residues long. CDR3 sequence: CASSIGPEPQYF. CDR3 DNA: TGTGCCAGTAGTATCGGACCGGAACCCCAGTACTTC.

The V call is TRBV24-1, the J call TRBJ1-2; the D is unclear. The V gene lost 4 bases and the J gene lost 2 bases, with 7 bases spanning the gap. Germline-derived CDR1 and CDR2 are KGHDR and SFDVKD. CDR3 length: 13 amino acids. The CDR3 bases are TGTGCCACCAGTGACAGCCACAACTATGGCTACACCTTC. Protein sequence: CATSDSHNYGYTF.

The chain carries TRBV7-9 and TRBJ2-6; no definite D call. This CDR3 has 14 amino acids. Looked up from germline, CDR1 is SEHNR and CDR2 is FQNEAQ (reference sequence). V lost 1 base, J lost 4 bases, and 5 bases lay in between. The CDR3 protein is CASSLEGGANVLTF. The CDR3 DNA is TGTGCCAGCAGCTTAGAGGGCGGGGCCAACGTCCTGACTTTC.

The rearrangement uses TRBV2 and TRBJ2-3; TRBD1 matches 10 bases. Germline values: CDR1 SNHLY, CDR2 FYNNEI. The V gene end was trimmed by 4 bases and the J gene end by 5 bases; junction bases not matched to a gene: 3. The CDR3 runs 14 residues. The CDR3 sequence is CASSVGQGVDTQYF. In DNA, the CDR3 is TGTGCCAGCAGTGTCGGACAGGGGGTAGATACGCAGTATTTT.

The chain carries TRBV5-1 and TRBJ2-3; perhaps TRBD2 as D (6 bases). The V gene's germline CDR1 is SGHRS and CDR2 YFSETQ. V was trimmed by 0 bases and J by 1 base, leaving 12 bases between them. This CDR3 spans 16 amino acids. CDR3 in amino acids: CASSLVRASGTDTQYF. CDR3 coding DNA: TGCGCCAGCAGCTTGGTAAGGGCTAGCGGCACAGATACGCAGTATTTT.

This chain joins TRBV10-3 and TRBJ2-7; D is unresolved. This CDR3 has 13 amino acids. CDR1 ENHRY and CDR2 SYGVKD come from the germline V gene. V was trimmed by 3 bases and J by 5 bases, leaving 11 bases between them. CDR3 protein: CAISDAGIDEQYF. In DNA form, the CDR3 reads TGTGCCATCAGTGATGCTGGGATTGACGAGCAGTACTTC.

This chain connects TRBV12-3 or TRBV12-4 to TRBJ2-1, with no clear D. The CDR3 is made up of 14 amino acids. V gave up 3 bases and J gave up 9 bases, with 15 bases separating them. The CDR3 nucleotides read TGTGCCAGCAGTTTGGCTCCGATAGTTCCTGAGCAGTTCTTC. Translated: CASSLAPIVPEQFF.

In this sample, this clonotype turned up once. The genes are TRBV6-6 and TRBJ1-1; D not resolved. Germline lookup yields CDR1 MNHNY and CDR2 SVGAGI (reference sequence). The V end lost 2 bases, the J end lost 6 bases, and 13 bases lay between the germline ends. The CDR3 sequence is 14 residues long. CDR3 bases: TGTGCCAGCAGTTACCCTGGGGTCGAGCCTGAAGCTTTCTTT. It translates to CASSYPGVEPEAFF.